The rows below give T cell receptor beta chains drawn from one sample of a study of shared clonotypes between healthy human individuals. The assay was immunoSEQ multiplex PCR, and TCRdb's table has in-frame clones only and misses some. Of approximately 590,000 clones in the sample, over 95% were seen once. The sequenced sample was naive CD8+ T cells sorted from blood. These receptors were obtained from a woman aged 25 to 39 in good health. CDR3s include the opening cysteine and the closing phenylalanine or tryptophan. The D gene is left open where the match is weak. Size values are once, few and many counts, or a class for expanded clones, and some rows have none.

>TRBV27|TRBD2|TRBJ2-7|-
TGTGCCAGCAGCGACCCAGGGACTAGCCCCTACGAGCAGTACTTC
CASSDPGTSPYEQYF
>TRBV6-5|TRBD1|TRBJ2-7|-
TGTGCCAGCAGTCCCCTGGGACAGGGAGGATACGAGCAGTACTTC
CASSPLGQGGYEQYF
>TRBV10-3|-|TRBJ1-1|-
TGTGCCATCAGTGAGGTTAGGGATGAAGCTTTCTTT
CAISEVRDEAFF
>TRBV28|TRBD2|TRBJ2-1|-
TGTGCCAGCAACCCATTTCGACTAGCCCCCTACAATGAGCAGTTCTTC
CASNPFRLAPYNEQFF
>TRBV6-6|TRBD2|TRBJ2-2|-
TGTGCCAGCAGTTACTCGATCGGGAGGGGCGGGGAGCTGTTTTTT
CASSYSIGRGGELFF
>TRBV6-5|-|TRBJ2-7|-
TGTGCCAGCAGTTACCGGGCCGGGTACGAGCAGTACTTC
CASSYRAGYEQYF
>TRBV18|-|TRBJ2-1|-
TGTGCCAGCTCCACCAGGACAAGCGGAGGCCTCTATTGCTGCAATGAGCAGTTCTTC
CASSTRTSGGLYCCNEQFF
>TRBV6-5|-|TRBJ2-7|-
TGTGCCAGCAGTTACGGGATTGGGGGCGAGCAGTACTTC
CASSYGIGGEQYF
>TRBV6-1|-|TRBJ2-3|once
TGTGCCAGCAGTGAATTCCCCGGGGATACGCAGTATTTT
CASSEFPGDTQYF
>TRBV6-5|-|TRBJ1-2|-
TGTGCCAGCAGTTCAGGTCCAGGGGTGGATGGCTACACCTTC
CASSSGPGVDGYTF
>TRBV5-6|-|TRBJ2-1|-
TGTGCCAGCAGCTTGGGGGATGGTGAGCAGTTCTTC
CASSLGDGEQFF
>TRBV4-1|-|TRBJ2-2|-
TGCGCCAGCAGCCAAGTAGTTTTCAGGGAGGGGGAGCTGTTTTTT
CASSQVVFREGELFF
>TRBV28|-|TRBJ2-5|-
TGTGCCACCTCCACCCTCCAAGAGACCCAGTACTTC
CATSTLQETQYF
>TRBV4-1|TRBD1|TRBJ1-5|-
TGCGCCAGCAGCCTAGACAGGGTCGGCCAGCCCCAGCATTTT
CASSLDRVGQPQHF
>TRBV27|-|TRBJ2-7|few
TGTGCCAGCAGGTCCTACGAGCAGTACTTC
CASRSYEQYF
>TRBV6-5|-|TRBJ2-2|-
TGTGCCAGCAGCACCGGGACCTCAGCGACCGGGGAGCTGTTTTTT
CASSTGTSATGELFF
>TRBV5-6|TRBD2|TRBJ2-1|once
TGTGCCAGCAGCTTGAGACTAGCGGCCGAGCAGTTCTTC
CASSLRLAAEQFF
>TRBV19|TRBD2|TRBJ2-7|-
TGTGCCAGTAGTATAGGACTAGCGGAGACCTACGAGCAGTACTTC
CASSIGLAETYEQYF
>TRBV14|-|TRBJ2-7|-
TGTGCCAGCAGCCAAGAGGTATCAGTGACCTACGAGCAGTACTTC
CASSQEVSVTYEQYF
>TRBV7-8|-|TRBJ1-1|once
TGTGCCAGCAGCCCTGTCGGTTCTGAAGCTTTCTTT
CASSPVGSEAFF
>TRBV29-1|-|TRBJ1-1|once
TGCAGCGTCAGGGGCGTTGTGTCCCCACGCGGGAACACTGAAGCTTTCTTT
CSVRGVVSPRGNTEAFF
>TRBV7-3|TRBD1|TRBJ2-1|-
TGTGCCAGCAGCTTAGACAGGGCCTCCTACAATGAGCAGTTCTTC
CASSLDRASYNEQFF
>TRBV15|-|TRBJ2-3|-
TGTGCCACCAGTAGGGAAACTAGCACAGATACGCAGTATTTT
CATSRETSTDTQYF
>TRBV11-2|TRBD2|TRBJ2-3|-
TGTGCCAGCAGCCAGGGACTAGCTGGGCGCACAGATACGCAGTATTTT
CASSQGLAGRTDTQYF
>TRBV14|-|TRBJ2-1|-
TGTGCCAGCAGCCAAGGCCTGTTCCGGGCCCCCGCTGGGAATGAGCAGTTCTTC
CASSQGLFRAPAGNEQFF
>TRBV5-4|TRBD2|TRBJ2-5|once
TGTGCCAGCAGCTTGGAAGGACTAGCGGCAGGAGAGACCCAGTACTTC
CASSLEGLAAGETQYF
>TRBV2|-|TRBJ2-7|-
TGTGCCAGCAGGAGAGACGGAAGCTCCTACGAGCAGTACTTC
CASRRDGSSYEQYF
>TRBV4-1|-|TRBJ2-3|-
TGCGCCAGCAGCCCCCGGGCCGCAACCACAGATACGCAGTATTTT
CASSPRAATTDTQYF
>TRBV7-9|TRBD2|TRBJ2-1|-
TGTGCCAGCAGCTTAGGTCCTAGCGGGAGCAATGAGCAGTTCTTC
CASSLGPSGSNEQFF
>TRBV27|-|TRBJ2-7|-
TGTGCCAGCAGTTCCATCCCGGGCAACGAGCAGTACTTC
CASSSIPGNEQYF
>TRBV7-8|TRBD2|TRBJ2-7|-
TGTGCCAGCAGCCATCTTGGGCGGGAGGACTCCTACGAGCAGTACTTC
CASSHLGREDSYEQYF
>TRBV2|-|TRBJ1-4|-
TGTGCCAGCAGCGCCGGGACCGCTTCGACCCCAACTAATGAAAAACTGTTTTTT
CASSAGTASTPTNEKLFF
>TRBV7-9|TRBD2|TRBJ2-2|-
TGTGCCAGCAGCTTTCCCGCCGCTAGCGGGAGTAGTTTCGGGGAGCTGTTTTTT
CASSFPAASGSSFGELFF
>TRBV10-3|-|TRBJ2-7|-
TGTGCCATCAGTGAGTTGACAGCCCCAGGGGAGCAGTACTTC
CAISELTAPGEQYF
>TRBV11-2|TRBD2|TRBJ2-1|-
TGTGCCAGCAGCGAAGGCCCAGCGGGAGGGCCTCACAATGAGCAGTTCTTC
CASSEGPAGGPHNEQFF
>TRBV7-9|-|TRBJ1-1|once
TGTGCCAGCAGCTTTACAGGGTATATGAACACTGAAGCTTTCTTT
CASSFTGYMNTEAFF